This TCR beta chain came from a study of graft-versus-host responses after intestinal transplantation. Looking at the study overall: Induction using anti-thymocyte globulin, followed by tacrolimus and steroids for roughly 3 years, was given to all recipients.

Clones were read by immunoSEQ multiplex PCR, and TCRdb kept only the in-frame ones, dropping some. In the table there are about 90,000 clones, roughly four fifths of which are singletons. Study-wide results and caveats: Some GvH clones appeared in ileal mucosa or blood before recipient bone marrow. High graft-versus-host to host-versus-graft clonal ratios were seen in allografts of patients with graft-donor T cell macrochimerism.

In germline, CDR1 is MNHEY, CDR2 SMNVEV (reference sequence). The length of the CDR3 is 14 residues. With 6 bases removed from V and 13 bases from J, the gap between germline ends came to 19 bases. Details on this clone: Its antigen is not known.

The chain recombines TRBV27 with TRBJ1-6; possibly TRBD1 for D (6 bases). This receptor was obtained from a human donor who received an intestinal transplant. Sequenced material: unstimulated CD8+ T cells sorted from spleen or lymph node cells, taken before intestinal transplant. The chain's CDR3 is CASSSGGPISPLHF. In nucleotides, the CDR3 is TGTGCCAGCAGCTCTGGGGGGCCTATTTCGCCCCTCCACTTT.